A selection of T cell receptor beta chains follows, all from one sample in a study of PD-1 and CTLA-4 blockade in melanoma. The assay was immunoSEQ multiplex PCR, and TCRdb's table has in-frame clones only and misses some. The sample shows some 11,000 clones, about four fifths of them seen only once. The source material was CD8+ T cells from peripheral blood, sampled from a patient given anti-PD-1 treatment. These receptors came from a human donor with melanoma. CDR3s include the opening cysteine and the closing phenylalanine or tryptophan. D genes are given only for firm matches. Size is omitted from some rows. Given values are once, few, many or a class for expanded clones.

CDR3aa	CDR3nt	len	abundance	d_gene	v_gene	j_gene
CASSIMESDSYEQYF	TGTGCCAGTAGTATCATGGAAAGTGACTCCTACGAGCAGTACTTC	15	few	-	TRBV19	TRBJ2-7
CASNSGRVLPDTQYF	TGTGCCAGCAATAGCGGGAGGGTTCTTCCTGATACGCAGTATTTT	15	-	TRBD2	TRBV2	TRBJ2-3
CASSSAYEQYF	TGTGCCAGCAGCTCAGCCTACGAGCAGTACTTC	11	-	-	TRBV11-3	TRBJ2-7
CASSTSGAGDEQFF	TGTGCCAGCAGTACTAGCGGGGCCGGGGATGAGCAGTTCTTC	14	-	TRBD2	TRBV27	TRBJ2-1
CASTLDSGEQFF	TGTGCCAGCACCCTTGATAGTGGTGAGCAGTTCTTC	12	-	-	TRBV5-5	TRBJ2-1
CASTTGTGATLEQFF	TGTGCCAGCACCACCGGGACAGGGGCTACTTTAGAGCAGTTCTTC	15	-	TRBD1	TRBV7-6	TRBJ2-1
CAIGDPGTEAFF	TGTGCCATCGGCGATCCTGGCACTGAAGCTTTCTTT	12	-	-	TRBV10-3	TRBJ1-1
CASSQDPTRTRSTDTQYF	TGTGCCAGCAGCCAAGATCCGACACGGACCCGTAGCACAGATACGCAGTATTTT	18	-	-	TRBV3-1/TRBV3-2	TRBJ2-3
CASSLGPVQVADEQYF	TGTGCCAGCAGCTTAGGGCCAGTACAGGTCGCAGACGAGCAGTACTTC	16	few	-	TRBV7-6	TRBJ2-7
CASSVEGGPGRTDTQYF	TGTGCCAGCAGCGTAGAAGGAGGGCCCGGGAGGACAGATACGCAGTATTTT	17	once	TRBD2	TRBV9	TRBJ2-3
CASSLGTGPKIYEQYF	TGTGCCAGCAGCTTAGGCACCGGGCCTAAAATCTACGAGCAGTACTTC	16	-	-	TRBV11-3	TRBJ2-7
CASSWPTLMNSRILDTQYF	TGTGCCAGCAGCTGGCCCACGCTTATGAACTCTCGCATCTTGGATACGCAGTATTTT	19	-	-	TRBV7-2	TRBJ2-3
CASSLSWEYEQYF	TGTGCCAGCAGCTTAAGTTGGGAGTACGAGCAGTACTTC	13	-	-	TRBV7-8	TRBJ2-7
CASSPDRASYEQYF	TGTGCCAGCAGCCCGGACAGGGCCTCCTACGAGCAGTACTTC	14	-	TRBD1	TRBV13	TRBJ2-7
CSAPEGNYGYTF	TGCAGCGCCCCCGAGGGGAACTATGGCTACACCTTC	12	-	-	TRBV29-1	TRBJ1-2
CASSYWGGSGADTQYF	TGTGCCAGCAGTTACTGGGGAGGGAGTGGCGCAGATACGCAGTATTTT	16	medium-sized	TRBD2	TRBV6-5	TRBJ2-3
CASSEALAGEGGELFF	TGTGCCAGCAGTGAAGCGCTAGCGGGAGAGGGCGGGGAGCTGTTTTTT	16	-	TRBD2	TRBV2	TRBJ2-2
CASKAGTATNEKLFF	TGTGCCAGCAAAGCCGGGACAGCAACTAATGAAAAACTGTTTTTT	15	-	TRBD1	TRBV27	TRBJ1-4
CASSPGTGGHNEQFF	TGTGCCAGCAGCCCCGGGACAGGGGGCCACAATGAGCAGTTCTTC	15	-	TRBD1	TRBV13	TRBJ2-1
CASRKGTGQVYGYTF	TGTGCCAGCAGGAAGGGAACGGGGCAAGTCTATGGCTACACCTTC	15	-	-	TRBV2	TRBJ1-2
CASGLWTDLRPYSNQPQHF	TGTGCTAGTGGTTTGTGGACCGACTTAAGGCCCTATAGCAATCAGCCCCAGCATTTT	19	-	-	TRBV12-5	TRBJ1-5
CASSLEYEQFF	TGTGCCAGCAGCTTAGAATATGAGCAGTTCTTC	11	-	-	TRBV7-9	TRBJ2-1
CASSLGRGQPQHF	TGTGCCAGCAGTTTGGGGCGTGGTCAGCCCCAGCATTTT	13	-	-	TRBV12-3/TRBV12-4	TRBJ1-5
CSVAGQHGELFF	TGCAGCGTTGCAGGACAACACGGGGAGCTGTTTTTT	12	-	-	TRBV29-1	TRBJ2-2
CASTLLSGANVLTF	TGTGCCAGCACCCTTCTATCTGGGGCCAACGTCCTGACTTTC	14	-	-	TRBV6-5	TRBJ2-6
CASSDATGTGNQPQHF	TGTGCCAGCAGTGACGCTACAGGGACTGGCAATCAGCCCCAGCATTTT	16	-	-	TRBV6-1	TRBJ1-5
CASSLEVVDTQYF	TGTGCCAGCAGCTTAGAGGTGGTAGATACGCAGTATTTT	13	-	-	TRBV7-6	TRBJ2-3
CSAASAGNPPSSYNEQFF	TGCAGCGCTGCATCTGCAGGGAACCCCCCAAGCTCCTACAATGAGCAGTTCTTC	18	-	-	TRBV29-1	TRBJ2-1